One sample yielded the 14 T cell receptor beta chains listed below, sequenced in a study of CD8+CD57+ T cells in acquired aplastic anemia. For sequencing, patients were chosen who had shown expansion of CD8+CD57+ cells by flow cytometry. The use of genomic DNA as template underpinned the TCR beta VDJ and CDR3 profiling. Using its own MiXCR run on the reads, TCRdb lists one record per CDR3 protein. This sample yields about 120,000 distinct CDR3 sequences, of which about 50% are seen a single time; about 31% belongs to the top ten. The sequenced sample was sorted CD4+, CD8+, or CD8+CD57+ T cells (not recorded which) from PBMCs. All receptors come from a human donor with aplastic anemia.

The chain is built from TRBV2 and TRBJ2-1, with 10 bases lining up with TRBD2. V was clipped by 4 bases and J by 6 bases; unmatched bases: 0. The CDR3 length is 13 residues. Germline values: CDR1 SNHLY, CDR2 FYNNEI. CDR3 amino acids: CASSGTSGNEQFF. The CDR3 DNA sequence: TGTGCCAGCAGTGGGACTAGCGGCAATGAGCAGTTCTTC. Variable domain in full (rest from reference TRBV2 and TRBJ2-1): EPEVTQTPSHQVTQMGQEVILRCVPISNHLYFYWYRQILGQKVEFLVSFYNNEISEKSEIFDDQFSVERPDGSNFTLKIRSTKLEDSAMYFCASSGTSGNEQFFGPGTRLTVL.

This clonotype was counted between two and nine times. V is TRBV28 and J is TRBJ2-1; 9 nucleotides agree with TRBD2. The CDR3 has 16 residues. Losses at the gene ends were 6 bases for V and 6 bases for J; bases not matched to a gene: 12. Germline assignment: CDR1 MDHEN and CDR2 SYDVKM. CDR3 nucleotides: TGTGCCAGCAGCCGACCGGCGGGAGGGCCCCGCAATGAGCAGTTCTTC. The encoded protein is CASSRPAGGPRNEQFF.

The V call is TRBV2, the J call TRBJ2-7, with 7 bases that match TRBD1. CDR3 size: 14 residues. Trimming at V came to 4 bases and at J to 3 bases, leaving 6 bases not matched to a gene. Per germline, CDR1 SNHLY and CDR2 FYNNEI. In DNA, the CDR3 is TGTGCCAGCAGTGGGACCGGGACAGACTACGAGCAGTACTTC. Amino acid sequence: CASSGTGTDYEQYF.

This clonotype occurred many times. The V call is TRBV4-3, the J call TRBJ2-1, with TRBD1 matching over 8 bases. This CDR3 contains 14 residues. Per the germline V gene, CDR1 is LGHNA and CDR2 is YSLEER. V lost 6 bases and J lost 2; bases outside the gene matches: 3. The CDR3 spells CASRVQGAYNEQFF. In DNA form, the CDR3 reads TGCGCCAGCAGAGTACAGGGGGCCTACAATGAGCAGTTCTTC.

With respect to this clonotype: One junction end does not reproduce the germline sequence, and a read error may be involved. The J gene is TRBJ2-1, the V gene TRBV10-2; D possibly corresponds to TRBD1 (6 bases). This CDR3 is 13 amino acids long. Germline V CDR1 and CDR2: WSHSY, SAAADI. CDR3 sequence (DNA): TGCGCCATCAGTGAGCAGGGGTACAATGAGCAGTTCTTC. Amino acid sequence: CAISEQGYNEQFF.

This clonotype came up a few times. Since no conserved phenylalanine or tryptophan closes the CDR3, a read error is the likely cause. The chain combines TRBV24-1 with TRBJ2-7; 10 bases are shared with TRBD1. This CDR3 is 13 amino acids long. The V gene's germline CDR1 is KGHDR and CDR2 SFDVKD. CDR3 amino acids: CATRGQGSCEQYS. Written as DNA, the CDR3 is TGTGCCACCCGGGGACAGGGGTCCTGCGAGCAGTACTCC.

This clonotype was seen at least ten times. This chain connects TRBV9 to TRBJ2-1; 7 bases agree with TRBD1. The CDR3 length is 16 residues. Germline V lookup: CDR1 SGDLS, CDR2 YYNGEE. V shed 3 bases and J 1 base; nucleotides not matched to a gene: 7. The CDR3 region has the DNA TGTGCCAGCAGCGGTACAGGGGCTGTGTCCTACAATGAGCAGTTCTTC. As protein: CASSGTGAVSYNEQFF.

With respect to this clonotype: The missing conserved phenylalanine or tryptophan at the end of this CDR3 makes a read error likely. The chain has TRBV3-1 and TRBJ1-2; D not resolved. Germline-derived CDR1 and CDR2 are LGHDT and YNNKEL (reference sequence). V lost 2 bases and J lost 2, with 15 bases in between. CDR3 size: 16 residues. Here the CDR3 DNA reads TGTGCCAGCAGCCAATTCGTCCGGGCAATCAACTATGGCTACACCTCC. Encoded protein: CASSQFVRAINYGYTS.

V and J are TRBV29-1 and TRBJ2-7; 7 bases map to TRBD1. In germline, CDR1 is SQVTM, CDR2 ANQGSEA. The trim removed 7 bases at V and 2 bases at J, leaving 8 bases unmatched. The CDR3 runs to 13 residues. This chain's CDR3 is CSARQGSTYEQYF. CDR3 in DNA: TGCAGCGCTAGACAGGGTAGTACCTACGAGCAGTACTTC.

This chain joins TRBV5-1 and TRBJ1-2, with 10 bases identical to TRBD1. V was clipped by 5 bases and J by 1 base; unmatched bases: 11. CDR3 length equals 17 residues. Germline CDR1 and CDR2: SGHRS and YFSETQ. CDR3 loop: CASRDGDRGQVNYGYTF. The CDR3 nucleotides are TGCGCCAGCAGGGATGGGGACAGGGGACAGGTTAACTATGGCTACACCTTC.

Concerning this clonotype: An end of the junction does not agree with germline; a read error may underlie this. CDR3 in DNA: TGTGCCAGCAGCTTCTCCCTCCCCCTGGGCTTC. It encodes CASSFSLPLGF. This chain uses TRBV7-3 with TRBJ2-5; D is ambiguous. CDR3 length: 11 residues. In germline, CDR1 is SGHTA, CDR2 FQGTGA.

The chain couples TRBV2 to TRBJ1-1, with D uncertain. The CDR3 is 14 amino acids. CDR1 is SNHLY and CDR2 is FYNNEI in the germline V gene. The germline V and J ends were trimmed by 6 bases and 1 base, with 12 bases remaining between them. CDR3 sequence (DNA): TGTGCCAGCAGCGCCATAGGAGGGAACACTGAAGCTTTCTTT. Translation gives CASSAIGGNTEAFF.

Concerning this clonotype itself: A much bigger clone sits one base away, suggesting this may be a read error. The CDR3: CASSSLDSGLTEAFF. The CDR3 nucleotides are TGTGCCAGCAGCTCCTTGGACAGTGGGCTGACTGAAGCTTTCTTT. V is TRBV5-4 and J is TRBJ1-1; perhaps TRBD1 as D (6 bases). Per the germline V gene, CDR1 is SGHNT and CDR2 is YYREEE (reference sequence). The CDR3 has 15 residues. The V end lost 3 bases, the J end lost 5 bases, and 17 bases lay between the germline ends.

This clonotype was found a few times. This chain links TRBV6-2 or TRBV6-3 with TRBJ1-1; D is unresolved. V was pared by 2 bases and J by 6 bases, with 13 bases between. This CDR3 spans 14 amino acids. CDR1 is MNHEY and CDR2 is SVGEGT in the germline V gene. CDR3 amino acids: CASSYAVTGSEAFF. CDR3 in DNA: TGTGCCAGCAGTTACGCTGTTACGGGTTCTGAAGCTTTCTTT.